This TCR beta chain stems from a study of OX40 agonist ivuxolimab in advanced cancers. Assay used: immunoSEQ multiplex PCR; TCRdb lists only in-frame clones, some missing. The sample lists around 110,000 clones, over 75% occurring once. Germline assignment: CDR1 SGHNT and CDR2 YENEEA. The CDR3 is made up of 13 amino acids. V gave up 0 bases and J gave up 10 bases; unmatched junction bases: 3. This clone was counted many times. The antigen remains unidentified. Study-wide results and caveats: Researchers report that CD8+ T cells had, on average, more expanded clones than CD4+.

This chain uses TRBV11-3 with TRBJ2-1; 7 positions match TRBD2. Here the sequenced sample was CD4+ or CD8+ T cells sorted from blood, taken in a trial of the OX40 agonist ivuxolimab. This clonotype was obtained from an adult with an advanced solid tumor such as melanoma, head and neck, liver or kidney cancer. CDR3: CASSLERGREQFF. The CDR3 nucleotides are TGTGCCAGCAGCTTAGAGCGGGGGAGAGAGCAGTTCTTC.